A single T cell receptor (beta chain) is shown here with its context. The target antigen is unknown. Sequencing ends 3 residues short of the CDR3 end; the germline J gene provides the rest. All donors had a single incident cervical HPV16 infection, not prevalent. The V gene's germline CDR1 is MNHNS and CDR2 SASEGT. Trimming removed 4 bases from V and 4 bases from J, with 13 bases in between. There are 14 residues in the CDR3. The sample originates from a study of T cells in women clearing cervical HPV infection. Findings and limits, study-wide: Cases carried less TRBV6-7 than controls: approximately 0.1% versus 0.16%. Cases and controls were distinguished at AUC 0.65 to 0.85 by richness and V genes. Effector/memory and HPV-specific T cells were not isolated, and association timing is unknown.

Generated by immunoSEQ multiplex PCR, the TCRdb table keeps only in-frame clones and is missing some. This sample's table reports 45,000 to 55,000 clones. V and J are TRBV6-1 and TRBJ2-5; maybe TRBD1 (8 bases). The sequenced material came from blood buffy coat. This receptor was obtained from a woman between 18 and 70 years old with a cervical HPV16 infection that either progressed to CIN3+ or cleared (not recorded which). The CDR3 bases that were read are TGTGCCAGCAGTGGGACAGGGAGGGGAGAGACC. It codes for CASSGTGRGET. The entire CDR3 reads CASSGTGRGETQYF.